Presented here are 31 T cell receptor beta chains from one specimen sequenced in a study of post-analysis software for immune sequencing data. The library was made from cDNA and included unique molecular identifiers. TCRdb re-derived calls from the PCR reads in MiXCR, one entry per CDR3 protein. The data show about 160,000 distinct CDR3 sequences, roughly 34% seen once. Here the sequenced sample was blood, taken after autologous hematopoietic stem cell transplantation. These receptor sequences come from a girl aged 5 to 17 with multiple sclerosis.

This clonotype has just a few counts. The chain uses TRBV30 and TRBJ2-1; 8 bases are shared with TRBD2. Germline lookup yields CDR1 GTSNPN and CDR2 SVGIG (reference sequence). J lost 3 bases, V lost 5 bases, and 6 bases had no gene match. This CDR3 is 14 amino acids long. The CDR3 loop is CAWARLAIYNEQFF. CDR3 DNA: TGTGCCTGGGCTAGACTAGCGATCTACAATGAGCAGTTCTTC.

Only a few counts were recorded for this clonotype. The rearrangement links TRBV30 to TRBJ2-7; the match to TRBD2 covers 7 bases. Losses at the gene ends were 2 bases for V and 1 base for J; bases not matched to a gene: 2. The germline gives CDR1 GTSNPN, CDR2 SVGIG (reference sequence). The CDR3 consists of 13 residues. In nucleotides, the CDR3 is TGTGCCTGGAGTAAGGGAGGGTCCTACGAGCAGTACTTC. It encodes CAWSKGGSYEQYF.

This chain links TRBV9 with TRBJ2-1; 13 nucleotides match TRBD2. Germline lookup yields CDR1 SGDLS and CDR2 YYNGEE. V lost 3 bases, J lost 0 bases, and 3 bases stayed unmatched. CDR3 length equals 17 residues. Here the CDR3 DNA reads TGTGCCAGCAGCGCAAGGACTAGCGGGAGCTCCTACAATGAGCAGTTCTTC. It yields the protein CASSARTSGSSYNEQFF.

The V call is TRBV11-2, the J call TRBJ2-7; 8 bases align to TRBD2. V lost 5 bases and J lost 0; bases outside the gene matches: 9. CDR1 and CDR2 (germline): SGHAT, FQNNGV. This CDR3 contains 16 residues. CDR3 DNA: TGTGCCAGCAGCAGTAGAGCGGGAGTTCTCTCCTACGAGCAGTACTTC. Its protein is CASSSRAGVLSYEQYF.

A remark on this clonotype: The conserved phenylalanine or tryptophan is not found at the CDR3 terminus, so this likely reflects a read error. V is TRBV5-1 and J is TRBJ2-7; D is unclear. TRBJ2-5 explains the end of the DNA better; the J call may be wrong. The CDR3 is 16 residues long. The V gene's germline CDR1 is SGHRS and CDR2 YFSETQ. The CDR3 nucleotides read TGCGCCAGCAGCTTGGCCGGGTTAGGTGGTCGGGAGACCCAGTACTCC. It encodes CASSLAGLGGRETQYS.

The chain joins TRBV5-1 to TRBJ1-1, with a weak D call TRBD1 (5 bases). The CDR3 runs to 17 residues. CDR1 is SGHRS and CDR2 is YFSETQ in the germline V gene. Deletions cut 4 bases from V and 0 bases from J, with 19 bases between. CDR3 nucleotides: TGCGCCAGCAGCCCGGACCCCTCAAGGGGTATGAACACTGAAGCTTTCTTT. As protein: CASSPDPSRGMNTEAFF.

The genes are TRBV7-9 and TRBJ2-3, with 11 bases lining up with TRBD2. Germline lookup yields CDR1 SEHNR and CDR2 FQNEAQ (reference sequence). The CDR3 totals 15 residues. J lost 3 bases, V lost 5 bases, and 4 bases had no gene match. The CDR3 is CASSPSGGLTDTQYF. In DNA form, the CDR3 reads TGTGCCAGCAGCCCTAGCGGGGGGCTAACAGATACGCAGTATTTT.

The chain uses TRBV4-3 and TRBJ2-3, with TRBD2 identical over 10 bases. In germline, CDR1 is LGHNA, CDR2 YSLEER. Germline trimming cut 3 bases from V and 4 bases from J; bases unmatched to any gene: 7. The CDR3 sequence is 16 residues long. The CDR3 DNA reads as TGCGCCAGCAGCCACGGACTAGCGGTGGCGGCAGATACGCAGTATTTT. It specifies CASSHGLAVAADTQYF.

The CDR3 loop is CASQRASHYEQYF. The CDR3 nucleotides are TGTGCCAGCCAAAGAGCATCCCACTACGAGCAGTACTTC. V is TRBV6-5 and J is TRBJ2-7; D is unclear. V gave up 8 bases and J gave up 3 bases, with 14 bases separating them. The CDR3 loop spans 13 amino acids. Germline V gene lookup returns CDR1 MNHEY and CDR2 SVGAGI.

The sample holds one count of this clonotype. V usage is TRBV12-3 or TRBV12-4 and J usage is TRBJ2-1; 15 bases agree with TRBD2. This CDR3 has 16 residues. V lost 4 bases to trimming and J lost 8 bases; unmatched junction nucleotides: 6. In DNA, the CDR3 is TGTGCCAGCAGTTCGGGGACTAGCGGGAGGAGGGATGAGCAGTTCTTC. Translation: CASSSGTSGRRDEQFF.

In its sample, this clonotype was seen once. V is TRBV5-1 and J is TRBJ2-1, with D hard to call. This CDR3 has 14 residues. V was shortened by 2 bases and J by 6 bases, with 12 bases between the two germline ends. The germline gives CDR1 SGHRS, CDR2 YFSETQ. CDR3 DNA sequence: TGCGCCAGCAGCTTCGCTTATAACCTCAATGAGCAGTTCTTC. Residues: CASSFAYNLNEQFF.

Only a few counts were recorded for this clonotype. The V gene is TRBV9, the J gene TRBJ2-5; no definite D call. V was clipped by 0 bases and J by 5 bases, with 8 bases between them. In germline, CDR1 is SGDLS, CDR2 YYNGEE. The CDR3 contains 13 residues. The CDR3 bases are TGTGCCAGCAGCGTAGATGAGTTCGAGACCCAGTACTTC. Its translation: CASSVDEFETQYF.

The rearrangement links TRBV29-1 to TRBJ2-3; either TRBD1 or TRBD2 may fit D (6 bases each). In germline, CDR1 is SQVTM, CDR2 ANQGSEA. V lost 1 base and J 2 bases, leaving 13 bases between the germline ends. The CDR3 covers 15 residues. The DNA of the CDR3 is TGCAGCGTTGAAGTGGGGGGCTCTGTCACAGATACGCAGTATTTT. Its protein product is CSVEVGGSVTDTQYF.

The CDR3: CASSFIGQHYSNQPQYF. The CDR3 DNA follows: TGTGCCAGCAGTTTTATAGGACAGCACTATAGCAATCAGCCCCAGTATTTT. The V gene is TRBV28, the J gene TRBJ1-5; weak D call: TRBD1 (6 bases). The DNA end is more similar to TRBJ2-3, so the J call may be wrong. Germline loops: CDR1 MDHEN, CDR2 SYDVKM. This CDR3 spans 17 amino acids.

This clonotype was counted ten times or more. The chain employs TRBV2 and TRBJ2-1, with 9 bases that match TRBD2. Germline V gives CDR1 SNHLY, CDR2 FYNNEI. The V gene end was trimmed by 4 bases and the J gene end by 3 bases; junction bases not matched to a gene: 4. The CDR3 totals 15 residues. The CDR3 loop reads CASSADSGGYNEQFF. In nucleotides, the CDR3 is TGTGCCAGCAGTGCGGATAGCGGGGGCTACAATGAGCAGTTCTTC.

This clonotype occurred once. CDR3 loop: CSARKKQGGNTEAFF. The CDR3 region has the DNA TGCAGTGCGAGAAAAAAACAGGGAGGAAACACTGAAGCTTTCTTT. The genes are TRBV20-1 and TRBJ1-1; perhaps TRBD1 as D (6 bases). This CDR3 is built from 15 residues. With 6 bases removed from V and 2 bases from J, the gap between germline ends came to 19 bases. Germline V gene data show CDR1 as DFQATT and CDR2 as SNEGSKA (reference sequence).

This clonotype was detected only a few times. V gene TRBV7-9 combines with J gene TRBJ2-1; the match to TRBD2 covers 7 bases. The CDR3 is made up of 13 amino acids. V trimming: 8 bases; J trimming: 0 bases; junction bases outside the gene matches: 1. Germline V gene data show CDR1 as SEHNR and CDR2 as FQNEAQ (reference sequence). The CDR3 region has the DNA TGTGCCAGCGCGGGAGTCTCCTACAATGAGCAGTTCTTC. This codes for CASAGVSYNEQFF. The full variable domain, with the rest looked up from reference TRBV7-9 and TRBJ2-1, is DTGVSQNPRHKITKRGQNVTFRCDPISEHNRLYWYRQTLGQGPEFLTYFQNEAQLEKSRLLSDRFSAERPKGSFSTLEIQRTEQGDSAMYLCASAGVSYNEQFFGPGTRLTVL.

The chain joins TRBV11-2 to TRBJ2-7; D call uncertain. The V and J ends lost 5 bases and 3 bases respectively, with 20 bases between them. Germline CDR1 is SGHAT and CDR2 is FQNNGV. CDR3 length: 16 amino acids. CDR3 DNA sequence: TGTGCCAGCAGCCCACTTCGTTTAGACACCAACTACGAGCAGTACTTC. Translated, it gives CASSPLRLDTNYEQYF.

This clonotype occurred many times. The chain joins TRBV24-1 to TRBJ2-3, with a possible D match to TRBD2 (5 bases). The V gene's germline CDR1 is KGHDR and CDR2 SFDVKD. This CDR3 contains 14 residues. The V gene lost 5 bases and the J gene lost 0 bases, with 8 bases spanning the gap. CDR3 residues: CATSGWTSTDTQYF. The CDR3 region has the DNA TGTGCCACCAGTGGGTGGACTAGCACAGATACGCAGTATTTT.

V gene TRBV27 combines with J gene TRBJ2-1, with 9 bases lining up with TRBD1. The ends lost 5 bases at V and 6 bases at J; junction bases unmatched: 11. The CDR3 spans 16 residues. Per germline, CDR1 MNHEY and CDR2 SMNVEV (reference sequence). The CDR3 sequence: CASSPGTGSIVNEQFF. The DNA of the CDR3 is TGTGCCAGCAGTCCCGGGACAGGGAGTATAGTCAATGAGCAGTTCTTC.

Ten or more counts support this clonotype. The V call is TRBV5-1, the J call TRBJ1-2; 7 nucleotides match TRBD1. The CDR3 loop spans 14 amino acids. Trimming removed 4 bases from V and 6 bases from J; junction bases left unmatched: 9. Germline lookup yields CDR1 SGHRS and CDR2 YFSETQ. CDR3 DNA: TGCGCCAGCAGCCAGAACCCCGGGACAGATGGCTACACCTTC. Translating gives CASSQNPGTDGYTF.

This sequence joins TRBV12-3 or TRBV12-4 and TRBJ2-1, with D unresolved. Trimming shortened V by 4 bases and J by 6 bases, and 7 bases separated the two germline ends. The CDR3 extends over 12 amino acids. CDR3 sequence: CASSSWVNEQFF. CDR3 bases: TGTGCCAGCAGTTCCTGGGTCAATGAGCAGTTCTTC.

The rearrangement uses TRBV5-1 and TRBJ1-1; D is unresolved. The CDR3 contains 13 residues. The V end lost 0 bases, the J end lost 6 bases, and 9 bases lay between the germline ends. Per the germline V gene, CDR1 is SGHRS and CDR2 is YFSETQ. In DNA form, the CDR3 reads TGCGCCAGCAGCTTGGATCCACTCTCTGAAGCTTTCTTT. Translated: CASSLDPLSEAFF.

There are a few counts of this clonotype. J is TRBJ2-1 and V is TRBV20-1; 9 bases align to TRBD2. The germline V gene encodes CDR1 DFQATT and CDR2 SNEGSKA (reference sequence). This CDR3 comprises 17 residues. V lost 1 base to trimming and J lost 1 base; unmatched junction nucleotides: 8. The CDR3 here is CSARGRGSGRSYNEQFF. CDR3 DNA sequence: TGCAGTGCTAGAGGTAGGGGGAGCGGGAGGTCCTACAATGAGCAGTTCTTC.

This clonotype was seen only a few times. J is TRBJ2-7 and V is TRBV5-1; D is unclear. This CDR3 has 13 residues. Deletions cut 5 bases from V and 6 bases from J, with 15 bases between. In germline, CDR1 is SGHRS, CDR2 YFSETQ. In DNA form, the CDR3 reads TGCGCCAGCAGACGATCCACCTCCGGCGAGCAGTACTTC. Translating gives CASRRSTSGEQYF. The variable domain in full, completed from reference TRBV5-1 and TRBJ2-7, reads KAGVTQTPRYLIKTRGQQVTLSCSPISGHRSVSWYQQTPGQGLQFLFEYFSETQRNKGNFPGRFSGRQFSNSRSEMNVSTLELGDSALYLCASRRSTSGEQYFGPGTRLTVT.

In its sample, this clonotype was seen a few times. The J gene is TRBJ1-2, the V gene TRBV7-9; D is undetermined. Germline V gives CDR1 SEHNR, CDR2 FQNEAQ (reference sequence). The V end was cut by 5 bases, the J end by 0 bases, with 13 bases between. This CDR3 has 15 amino acids. In nucleotides, the CDR3 is TGTGCCAGCAGCCCATCAGAGGCCGCTAACTATGGCTACACCTTC. This translates into CASSPSEAANYGYTF.

The CDR3 DNA reads as TGCAGTGCTAGAGAGGGAGGGACCCAAGAGACCCAGTACTTC. Residues: CSAREGGTQETQYF. The chain has TRBV20-1 and TRBJ2-5; the match to TRBD2 covers 7 bases. Trimming cost V 0 bases and J 1 base; bases outside gene matches: 2. Looked up from germline, CDR1 is DFQATT and CDR2 is SNEGSKA (reference sequence). The CDR3 extends over 14 amino acids.

The chain carries TRBV2 and TRBJ1-2; 7 bases line up with TRBD1. Trimming at V came to 2 bases and at J to 8 bases, leaving 5 bases not matched to a gene. Looked up from germline, CDR1 is SNHLY and CDR2 is FYNNEI. The CDR3 sequence is 13 residues long. The CDR3: CASSEQGGQGYTF. The CDR3 DNA follows: TGTGCCAGCAGTGAACAGGGGGGGCAGGGCTACACCTTC.

This clonotype has ten or more counts. V gene TRBV12-3 or TRBV12-4 combines with J gene TRBJ2-1; D possibly corresponds to TRBD2 (5 bases). Trimming took off 3 bases at V and 6 bases at J, with 15 bases between the two ends. The CDR3 extends over 15 amino acids. The CDR3: CASSFEGGPTNEQFF. The CDR3 bases are TGTGCCAGCAGTTTTGAGGGCGGGCCTACCAATGAGCAGTTCTTC.

This chain links TRBV7-9 with TRBJ1-1, with TRBD1 matching 8 bases. J lost 5 bases, V lost 4 bases, and 6 bases had no gene match. This CDR3 has 14 amino acids. Looked up from germline, CDR1 is SEHNR and CDR2 is FQNEAQ (reference sequence). The CDR3 coding sequence is TGTGCCAGCAGCTGGGGACAGGTCACTACTGAAGCTTTCTTT. Its protein product is CASSWGQVTTEAFF.

This clonotype was seen a few times. J is TRBJ2-7 and V is TRBV28; 9 bases map to TRBD1. Germline V gene data show CDR1 as MDHEN and CDR2 as SYDVKM. The CDR3 covers 14 residues. The trim removed 6 bases at V and 4 bases at J, leaving 7 bases unmatched. The CDR3 loop reads CASRPQGAKYEQYF. CDR3 DNA: TGTGCCAGCAGGCCACAGGGGGCGAAGTACGAGCAGTACTTC.